A single sample gave rise to the 23 T cell receptor beta chains below, sequenced in a study of blood T cell repertoires in COVID-19. Repertoires were generated with immunoSEQ multiplex PCR, while TCRdb's copy carries only in-frame clones and drops some. The sample has about 190,000 clones, about four fifths seen once. Source material: PBMCs or T cells enriched from blood (not recorded which). The receptors originated from a woman aged 25-40 years who had been exposed to COVID-19.

CDR3 amino acids: CASSQNEGQGSNQPQHF. DNA for the CDR3: TGTGCCAGCTCACAAAACGAGGGACAGGGAAGCAATCAGCCCCAGCATTTT. V and J are TRBV18 and TRBJ1-5, with 9 bases identical to TRBD1. With V trimmed by 4 bases and J by 1 base, 8 bases remained unmatched. CDR1 is KGHSH and CDR2 is LQKENI in the germline V gene. CDR3 length: 17 amino acids.

The gene calls are TRBV7-3 and TRBJ2-7, with D maybe TRBD2 (6 bases). CDR1 and CDR2 from the germline V gene are SGHTA and FQGTGA. Trimming took off 3 bases at V and 4 bases at J, with 10 bases between the two ends. The CDR3 loop spans 13 amino acids. As DNA, the CDR3 is TGTGCCAGCAGCTTGGGGAGCGGGTACGAGCAGTACTTC. The encoded protein is CASSLGSGYEQYF.

The chain combines TRBV29-1 with TRBJ1-3, with 7 bases that match TRBD1. Germline CDR1 is SQVTM and CDR2 is ANQGSEA. Trimming at V came to 4 bases and at J to 2 bases, leaving 17 bases not matched to a gene. The CDR3 spans 18 residues. The CDR3 sequence: CSVAGYGQEGIAGNTIYF. The CDR3 DNA reads TGCAGCGTTGCTGGTTACGGACAGGAGGGTATAGCTGGAAACACCATATATTTT.

V is TRBV5-6 and J is TRBJ1-2, with D uncertain. The CDR3 sequence is 13 residues long. V lost 1 base to trimming and J lost 8 bases, with 12 bases between them. From germline, CDR1 is SGHDT and CDR2 YYEEEE. In DNA, the CDR3 is TGTGCCAGCAGCTTGTTTCCCCCAGAAGGCTACACCTTC. Protein product: CASSLFPPEGYTF.

The chain recombines TRBV5-1 with TRBJ2-5; tentatively, D is TRBD2 (5 bases). Per the germline V gene, CDR1 is SGHRS and CDR2 is YFSETQ. This CDR3 region has 12 residues. The germline V and J ends were trimmed by 4 bases and 2 bases, with 6 bases remaining between them. The DNA of the CDR3 is TGCGCCAGCAGCCGGGGACAAGAGACCCAGTACTTC. Residues: CASSRGQETQYF.

The chain is built from TRBV7-6 and TRBJ1-2; 8 bases align to TRBD1. Looked up from germline, CDR1 is SGHVS and CDR2 is FNYEAQ. The CDR3 extends over 16 amino acids. The ends lost 0 bases at V and 7 bases at J; junction bases unmatched: 10. The CDR3 sequence: CASSLAGQVGTLGYTF. CDR3 DNA sequence: TGTGCCAGCAGCTTAGCGGGACAGGTGGGAACCCTTGGCTACACCTTC. Full variable domain (rest looked up from reference TRBV7-6 and TRBJ1-2): GAGVSQSPRYKVTKRGQDVALRCDPISGHVSLYWYRQALGQGPEFLTYFNYEAQQDKSGLPNDRFSAERPEGSISTLTIQRTEQRDSAMYRCASSLAGQVGTLGYTFGSGTRLTVV.

This clone showed up many times. The chain joins TRBV19 to TRBJ1-2; 8 bases map to TRBD1. The J segment lost 8 bases and the V segment lost 4 bases, leaving 12 bases of the junction unmatched. Germline V lookup: CDR1 LNHDA, CDR2 SQIVND (reference sequence). CDR3 size: 15 residues. CDR3 in DNA: TGTGCCAGTAGTACCACCCCGTCACAGGGGGAAGGCTACACCTTC. Protein product: CASSTTPSQGEGYTF.

The chain carries TRBV7-8 and TRBJ2-3; D may be TRBD2 (5 bases). This CDR3 contains 13 residues. CDR1 and CDR2 from the germline V gene are SGHVS and FQNEAQ. V lost 11 bases and J 0 bases, leaving 12 bases between the germline ends. CDR3 bases: TGTGCCTCCTCGTGGACTAGCACAGATACGCAGTATTTT. Amino acid sequence: CASSWTSTDTQYF.

The genes are TRBV6-5 and TRBJ1-1, with a tentative D call TRBD1 (6 bases). With 4 bases removed from V and 0 bases from J, the gap between germline ends came to 12 bases. This CDR3 region has 15 residues. Germline-derived CDR1 and CDR2 are MNHEY and SVGAGI. CDR3 sequence reads: CASSSGGEVNTEAFF. In nucleotides, the CDR3 is TGTGCCAGCAGTTCGGGGGGCGAAGTGAACACTGAAGCTTTCTTT.

V is TRBV6-5 and J is TRBJ2-5, with D maybe TRBD2 (6 bases). The V gene's germline CDR1 is MNHEY and CDR2 SVGAGI. Trimming took 8 bases from V and 1 from J, leaving 17 bases between them. This CDR3 has 15 amino acids. The CDR3 nucleotides read TGTGCCAGCGGGACCGGGACTCCCGGCCAAGAGACCCAGTACTTC. Its translation: CASGTGTPGQETQYF.

The chain combines TRBV13 with TRBJ2-7; no firm D call. CDR3 length: 13 amino acids. Germline V CDR1 and CDR2: PRHDT, FYEKMQ (reference sequence). Between the trimmed V and J ends, which lost 0 bases and 2 bases, there was a span of 5 bases. For the CDR3, the DNA is TGTGCCAGCAGCTTAGGGTTAACCTACGAGCAGTACTTC. It translates to CASSLGLTYEQYF.

The sample holds a few counts of this clone. V is TRBV9 and J is TRBJ1-1; D gene ambiguous. Germline-derived CDR1 and CDR2 are SGDLS and YYNGEE. Trimming pared 3 bases from V and 6 bases from J, leaving 24 bases between. This CDR3 has 17 residues. CDR3 DNA: TGTGCCAGCAGCGCTCCCTATTCATCCGGGATCGTCGCTGAAGCTTTCTTT. Protein sequence: CASSAPYSSGIVAEAFF.

V usage is TRBV2 and J usage is TRBJ2-5, with 10 bases matching TRBD2. Germline-derived CDR1 and CDR2 are SNHLY and FYNNEI. The CDR3 covers 14 residues. The V gene end was trimmed by 7 bases and the J gene end by 5 bases; junction bases not matched to a gene: 7. The CDR3 sequence is CASNRAGGLETQYF. The CDR3 DNA sequence: TGTGCCAGCAATCGAGCGGGGGGGTTGGAGACCCAGTACTTC.

This sequence joins TRBV9 and TRBJ1-2; TRBD1 matches at 11 bases. Germline V gene sequence: CDR1 SGDLS, CDR2 YYNGEE. J was trimmed by 6 bases and V by 0 bases; bases with no gene match: 1. The CDR3 sequence is 14 residues long. The CDR3 DNA reads TGTGCCAGCAGCGTAGGGGGACAGGGGGATGGCTACACCTTC. Translation: CASSVGGQGDGYTF.

V and J are TRBV9 and TRBJ2-1; TRBD2 matches 10 bases. The CDR3 covers 17 residues. Germline V CDR1 and CDR2: SGDLS, YYNGEE. With 3 bases clipped from V and 2 bases from J, the junction kept 8 bases outside the gene matches. CDR3 in DNA: TGTGCCAGCAGCGCCTCCGGACTAGCGGCTACCTACAATGAGCAGTTCTTC. Amino acid sequence: CASSASGLAATYNEQFF.

The chain combines TRBV6-2 or TRBV6-3 with TRBJ2-1; 10 nucleotides line up with TRBD2. J lost 9 bases, V lost 4 bases, and 6 bases had no gene match. This CDR3 contains 14 residues. Germline V gene sequence: CDR1 MNHEY, CDR2 SVGEGT. CDR3 bases: TGTGCCAGCAGTTTCAGCGGGGGGGCCAGTGAGCAGTTCTTC. Translated, it gives CASSFSGGASEQFF.

V usage is TRBV5-1 and J usage is TRBJ2-5, with 7 bases fitting TRBD2. The germline V gene encodes CDR1 SGHRS and CDR2 YFSETQ. The CDR3 spans 14 residues. V gave up 1 base and J gave up 5 bases; unmatched junction bases: 5. CDR3 coding DNA: TGCGCCAGCAGCTTGTGGGGAGCGGGGGAGACCCAGTACTTC. It codes for CASSLWGAGETQYF. Complete variable domain (other parts from reference TRBV5-1 and TRBJ2-5): KAGVTQTPRYLIKTRGQQVTLSCSPISGHRSVSWYQQTPGQGLQFLFEYFSETQRNKGNFPGRFSGRQFSNSRSEMNVSTLELGDSALYLCASSLWGAGETQYFGPGTRLLVL.

The chain has TRBV9 and TRBJ1-2, with no clear D. Between the trimmed V and J ends, which lost 4 bases and 1 base, there was a span of 14 bases. CDR1 is SGDLS and CDR2 is YYNGEE in the germline V gene. The CDR3 covers 15 residues. The CDR3 region has the DNA TGTGCCAGCAGCCTTGGCCGGGTTGATAACTATGGCTACACCTTC. Amino acids: CASSLGRVDNYGYTF.

The rearrangement uses TRBV11-2 and TRBJ2-7; 7 bases line up with TRBD1. Germline CDR1 is SGHAT and CDR2 is FQNNGV. CDR3 length equals 15 residues. Unmatched junction bases numbered 6, after V lost 1 base and J lost 3 bases. The CDR3 reads CASSLAPAGGYEQYF. The DNA for the CDR3 is TGTGCCAGCAGCTTAGCCCCGGCAGGGGGCTACGAGCAGTACTTC.

The chain recombines TRBV12-3 or TRBV12-4 with TRBJ2-5; D uncertain. CDR3 length equals 12 residues. V was trimmed by 7 bases and J by 7 bases, leaving 13 bases between them. Here the CDR3 reads CASTLGPGTQYF. The CDR3 DNA sequence: TGTGCCAGCACTCTAGGTCCGGGGACCCAGTACTTC.

The chain is built from TRBV4-3 and TRBJ1-4; D is unclear. CDR1 LGHNA and CDR2 YSLEER come from the germline V gene. Trimming removed 0 bases at V and 8 bases at J, with 10 bases between. The CDR3 sequence is 14 residues long. Written as DNA, the CDR3 is TGCGCCAGCAGCCAAGATGTAGGAGACGAAAAACTGTTTTTT. Translated: CASSQDVGDEKLFF.

This chain uses TRBV4-3 with TRBJ1-2; D not certain. Trimming cost V 4 bases and J 2 bases, with 14 bases left between them. The CDR3 contains 15 residues. Per germline, CDR1 LGHNA and CDR2 YSLEER. CDR3 protein: CASSPSQILNYGYTF. The CDR3 DNA reads TGCGCCAGCAGCCCGTCTCAAATACTCAACTATGGCTACACCTTC.

The rearrangement joins TRBV19 to TRBJ1-1; perhaps TRBD1 as D (6 bases). The V end lost 5 bases, the J end lost 4 bases, and 11 bases lay between the germline ends. The CDR3 extends over 13 amino acids. Germline V gives CDR1 LNHDA, CDR2 SQIVND (reference sequence). The DNA for the CDR3 is TGTGCCAGTAGTTTCCGGGGGGCCACTGAAGCTTTCTTT. It is translated as CASSFRGATEAFF.